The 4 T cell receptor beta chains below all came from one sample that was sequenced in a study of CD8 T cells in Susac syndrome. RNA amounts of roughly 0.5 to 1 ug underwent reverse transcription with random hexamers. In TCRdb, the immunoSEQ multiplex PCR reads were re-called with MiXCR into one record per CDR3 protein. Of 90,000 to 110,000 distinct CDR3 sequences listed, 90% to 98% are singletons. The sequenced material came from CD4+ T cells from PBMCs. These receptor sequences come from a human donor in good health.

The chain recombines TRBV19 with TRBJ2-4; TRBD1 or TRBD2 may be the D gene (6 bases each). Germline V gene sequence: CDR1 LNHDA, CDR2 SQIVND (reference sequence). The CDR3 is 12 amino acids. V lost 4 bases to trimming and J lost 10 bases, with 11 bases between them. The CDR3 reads CASSTGGGIQYF. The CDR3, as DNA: TGTGCCAGTAGTACCGGAGGGGGGATTCAGTACTTC.

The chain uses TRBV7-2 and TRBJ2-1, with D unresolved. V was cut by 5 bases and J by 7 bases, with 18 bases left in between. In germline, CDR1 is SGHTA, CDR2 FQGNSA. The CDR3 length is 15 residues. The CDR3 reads CASSLRQGPANEQFF. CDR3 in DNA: TGTGCCAGCAGCCTACGACAAGGGCCGGCAAATGAGCAGTTCTTC.

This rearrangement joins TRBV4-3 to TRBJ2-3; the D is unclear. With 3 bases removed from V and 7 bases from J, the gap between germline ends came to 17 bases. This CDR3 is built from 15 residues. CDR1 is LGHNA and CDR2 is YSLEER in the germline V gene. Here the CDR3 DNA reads TGCGCCAGCAGCCAGGATCCGGGTCCCCTCTATACGCAGTATTTT. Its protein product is CASSQDPGPLYTQYF.

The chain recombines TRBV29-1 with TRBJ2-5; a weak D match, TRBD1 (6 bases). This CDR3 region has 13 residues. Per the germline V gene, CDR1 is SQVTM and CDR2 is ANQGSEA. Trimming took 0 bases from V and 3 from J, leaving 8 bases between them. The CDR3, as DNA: TGCAGCGTTGAAGATGGGACAAAAGAGACCCAGTACTTC. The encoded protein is CSVEDGTKETQYF.